Presented here are 5 T cell receptor beta chains from one specimen sequenced in a study of T cell repertoires in cytomegalovirus infection. TCRdb redid the calling of the reads with MiXCR, one entry per CDR3 protein. The sample records 510,000 or so distinct CDR3 sequences, around 27% being singletons. The sequenced sample was PBMCs. Receptors originate from a human donor in good health (CMV status not recorded). Some clones in this sample may be carry-over from other donors' samples.

The chain links TRBV19 to TRBJ1-4; D is unresolved. Germline V gene data show CDR1 as LNHDA and CDR2 as SQIVND (reference sequence). The CDR3 has 14 residues. V dropped 1 base and J dropped 5 bases, with 8 bases sitting between them. In DNA form, the CDR3 reads TGTGCCAGTAGTATAGGTCGGAGCAATGAAAAACTGTTTTTT. Residues: CASSIGRSNEKLFF.

This chain connects TRBV28 to TRBJ1-1, with unresolved D. Trimming took 3 bases from V and 0 from J, leaving 8 bases between them. The length of the CDR3 is 14 residues. The germline V gene encodes CDR1 MDHEN and CDR2 SYDVKM. The CDR3 is CASSFFTVNTEAFF. The CDR3 nucleotides read TGTGCCAGCAGTTTTTTTACGGTGAACACTGAAGCTTTCTTT.

The V gene is TRBV19, the J gene TRBJ2-7; the D gene is possibly TRBD2 (6 bases). V was pared by 5 bases and J by 7 bases, with 21 bases between. CDR3 size: 15 residues. CDR1 is LNHDA and CDR2 is SQIVND in the germline V gene (reference sequence). CDR3 amino acids: CASSPPGRGSQEQYF. The DNA of the CDR3 is TGTGCCAGTAGTCCCCCGGGGCGGGGCTCGCAAGAGCAGTACTTC. Filled out from reference TRBV19 and TRBJ2-7, the complete variable domain reads DGGITQSPKYLFRKEGQNVTLSCEQNLNHDAMYWYRQDPGQGLRLIYYSQIVNDFQKGDIAEGYSVSREKKESFPLTVTSAQKNPTAFYLCASSPPGRGSQEQYFGPGTRLTVT.

This clonotype was seen repeatedly, ten times or more. The chain carries TRBV7-2 and TRBJ2-1, with D perhaps TRBD2 (5 bases). Germline loops: CDR1 SGHTA, CDR2 FQGNSA. This CDR3 has 15 residues. The ends were cut back, 5 bases at V and 0 bases at J, with 11 bases in the middle. Here the CDR3 reads CASSPGGSSYNEQFF. In nucleotides, the CDR3 is TGTGCCAGCAGCCCAGGAGGTAGCTCCTACAATGAGCAGTTCTTC.

This clonotype was counted a few times. The V call is TRBV19, the J call TRBJ1-2; D may be TRBD1 (6 bases). CDR1 and CDR2 from the germline V gene are LNHDA and SQIVND (reference sequence). Trimming stripped 9 bases from V and 4 bases from J, with 15 bases between. This CDR3 region has 13 residues. CDR3 residues: CASGTGFTYGYTF. CDR3 DNA sequence: TGTGCCAGCGGAACAGGGTTTACCTATGGCTACACCTTC.